This TCR beta chain was sequenced for a study of post-analysis software for immune sequencing data. Study as a whole: The disease courses covered relapsing-remitting, secondary progressive and progressive-relapsing multiple sclerosis. Study-level results: Roughly 5 TRBV segments (TRBV5-6, TRBV5-1 and TRBV20-1 among them) occurred more frequently in patients than in controls. Normalized Chao1 diversity was significantly lower in multiple sclerosis patients than in controls.

Points on this clonotype: Its antigen is unknown.

The authors incorporated unique molecular identifiers into the TCR beta cDNA libraries. Roughly 500,000 cDNA molecules were recovered from an input of about 0.9 to 10 million T cells. TCRdb re-analysed the PCR reads in MiXCR, keeping a single row per CDR3 protein. The sample lists around 700,000 distinct CDR3 sequences; approximately 59% were seen once. With 4 bases removed from V and 2 bases from J, the gap between germline ends came to 11 bases. The CDR3 has 14 residues. The V gene is TRBV12-3 or TRBV12-4, the J gene TRBJ2-5; no clear D gene. The TCR originated in a girl aged 2 to 10 with multiple sclerosis. The specimen sequenced was blood. The CDR3 DNA reads TGTGCCAGCAGTTCCCGTCTAGGTCAAGAGACCCAGTACTTC. Translation gives CASSSRLGQETQYF.